This entry lists 23 T cell receptor beta chains sequenced from one sample in a study of blood T cell repertoires in COVID-19. The assay was immunoSEQ multiplex PCR, and TCRdb's table has in-frame clones only and misses some. This sample yields around 190,000 clones, of which 89% are seen a single time; 1.5% to 2% belongs to the top ten. The specimen was peripheral blood. The receptors shown here come from a man between 18 and 29 years old who had recovered from COVID-19.

The chain joins TRBV7-9 to TRBJ2-1, with 8 nucleotides matching TRBD2. J was trimmed by 4 bases and V by 5 bases; bases with no gene match: 13. Germline CDR1 and CDR2: SEHNR and FQNEAQ (reference sequence). The CDR3 runs 17 residues. The CDR3 loop reads CASSPAGGLSFYNEQFF. Written as DNA, the CDR3 is TGTGCCAGCAGCCCGGCGGGGGGACTGAGTTTTTACAATGAGCAGTTCTTC.

This chain links TRBV10-3 with TRBJ2-1, with TRBD2 matching 8 bases. Unmatched junction bases numbered 14, after V lost 4 bases and J lost 9 bases. Germline values: CDR1 ENHRY, CDR2 SYGVKD. CDR3 size: 16 residues. The CDR3 region has the DNA TGTGCCATCAGTGTGTTCCCGGGAGGGAGGAGGGGTGAGCAGTTCTTC. This encodes CAISVFPGGRRGEQFF.

The CDR3 spells CASSPGQGVTYEQYF. DNA of the CDR3: TGTGCCAGCAGCCCCGGGCAGGGCGTAACCTACGAGCAGTACTTC. This chain uses TRBV7-3 with TRBJ2-7, with a possible D match to TRBD1 (5 bases). The V end was cut by 5 bases, the J end by 2 bases, with 16 bases between. The CDR3 loop spans 15 amino acids. Germline V gene lookup returns CDR1 SGHTA and CDR2 FQGTGA.

This chain links TRBV7-6 with TRBJ2-2, with D uncertain. Per the germline V gene, CDR1 is SGHVS and CDR2 is FNYEAQ. V dropped 5 bases and J dropped 2 bases, with 15 bases sitting between them. The CDR3 covers 16 residues. The CDR3 DNA follows: TGTGCCAGCAGCCCCCAGCGCGGTCTAAACACCGGGGAGCTGTTTTTT. This sequence encodes CASSPQRGLNTGELFF.

The rearrangement joins TRBV3-1 (or the pseudogene TRBV3-2) to TRBJ2-5; 11 bases agree with TRBD2. CDR1 and CDR2 from the germline V gene are LGHDT and YNNKEL (reference sequence). J lost 2 bases, V lost 1 base, and 0 bases had no gene match. CDR3 size: 15 residues. CDR3 protein: CASSQVAGGQETQYF. In DNA, the CDR3 is TGTGCCAGCAGCCAAGTAGCGGGAGGGCAAGAGACCCAGTACTTC.

This clone was seen once. The chain employs TRBV7-2 and TRBJ2-7, with D maybe TRBD1 (5 bases). The CDR3 sequence is 16 residues long. The ends were cut back, 7 bases at V and 3 bases at J, with 22 bases in the middle. Per the germline V gene, CDR1 is SGHTA and CDR2 is FQGNSA. CDR3 sequence: CASTQTPRVGVYEQYF. The CDR3 nucleotides read TGTGCCAGCACCCAGACCCCCAGGGTAGGGGTCTACGAGCAGTACTTC. Full variable domain (outside the CDR3, taken from reference TRBV7-2 and TRBJ2-7): GAGVSQSPSNKVTEKGKDVELRCDPISGHTALYWYRQSLGQGLEFLIYFQGNSAPDKSGLPSDRFSAERTGGSVSTLTIQRTQQEDSAVYLCASTQTPRVGVYEQYFGPGTRLTVT.

The rearrangement uses TRBV2 and TRBJ1-5, with D possibly matching TRBD1 (6 bases). The germline V gene has CDR1 SNHLY and CDR2 FYNNEI. V was pared by 6 bases and J by 6 bases, with 15 bases between. The CDR3 contains 14 residues. The CDR3 region has the DNA TGTGCCAGCAGGTTTGAGGGGGAGGGTCAGCCCCAGCATTTT. This sequence encodes CASRFEGEGQPQHF.

CDR3 in amino acids: CASTGLAGEQYF. The CDR3 DNA is TGTGCCAGCACGGGACTAGCGGGAGAGCAGTACTTC. This sequence joins TRBV2 and TRBJ2-7, with TRBD2 matching 13 bases. The CDR3 consists of 12 residues. With 7 bases clipped from V and 7 bases from J, the junction kept 1 base outside the gene matches. Germline CDR1 and CDR2: SNHLY and FYNNEI.

This clone was seen a handful of times. The chain couples TRBV19 to TRBJ1-1; possibly TRBD1 for D (6 bases). The germline gives CDR1 LNHDA, CDR2 SQIVND (reference sequence). V shed 6 bases and J shed 0 bases, with 14 bases lying between them. This CDR3 has 15 residues. The CDR3 bases are TGTGCCAGTAGACGGACAGAGGGAATGAACACTGAAGCTTTCTTT. Protein product: CASRRTEGMNTEAFF.

J is TRBJ2-7 and V is TRBV28; the D gene is possibly TRBD1 (6 bases). Trimming removed 0 bases from V and 6 bases from J, with 9 bases in between. CDR1 is MDHEN and CDR2 is SYDVKM in the germline V gene. The CDR3 totals 13 residues. The DNA of the CDR3 is TGTGCCAGCAGTTTATGGGGGGCGCCCGAGCAGTACTTC. It encodes CASSLWGAPEQYF.

The V call is TRBV5-6, the J call TRBJ1-1; D might be TRBD1 (6 bases). The CDR3 contains 14 residues. The V gene lost 2 bases and the J gene lost 5 bases, with 13 bases spanning the gap. Germline assignment: CDR1 SGHDT and CDR2 YYEEEE. The CDR3: CASSFAGGGTEAFF. The CDR3 nucleotides read TGTGCCAGCAGCTTTGCGGGAGGGGGAACTGAAGCTTTCTTT.

This sequence joins TRBV6-5 and TRBJ1-1, with 12 positions matching TRBD1. CDR1 is MNHEY, CDR2 SVGAGI, per germline. V lost 7 bases to trimming and J lost 4 bases; unmatched junction nucleotides: 4. This CDR3 contains 14 residues. The CDR3 sequence: CASTKGQGATEAFF. The CDR3 nucleotides read TGTGCCAGCACCAAGGGACAGGGGGCCACTGAAGCTTTCTTT.

The chain joins TRBV9 to TRBJ2-7, with 10 bases fitting TRBD2. The CDR3 has 15 residues. The trim removed 4 bases at V and 4 bases at J, leaving 8 bases unmatched. The germline V gene has CDR1 SGDLS and CDR2 YYNGEE. CDR3 protein: CASSSSGSGWYEQYF. CDR3 sequence (DNA): TGTGCCAGCAGCTCTAGCGGGAGTGGATGGTACGAGCAGTACTTC.

The chain employs TRBV2 and TRBJ2-7; D unclear. The V end was cut by 4 bases, the J end by 6 bases, with 7 bases between. The CDR3 sequence is 11 residues long. The germline gives CDR1 SNHLY, CDR2 FYNNEI. The CDR3 DNA sequence: TGTGCCAGCAGTGGATACTCCGAGCAGTACTTC. Amino acid sequence: CASSGYSEQYF.

CDR3 DNA: TGTGCCAGCAGTCACCTTGACAGTGTCTTCTATGGCTACACCTTC. Translation: CASSHLDSVFYGYTF. The rearrangement links TRBV6-5 to TRBJ1-2; TRBD1 is a possible D gene (5 bases). CDR3 size: 15 residues. V was pared by 5 bases and J by 4 bases, with 17 bases between. Germline lookup yields CDR1 MNHEY and CDR2 SVGAGI.

The CDR3 sequence is CASSPRTGGNQPQHF. CDR3 nucleotides: TGTGCCAGCAGCCCCCGGACAGGGGGTAATCAGCCCCAGCATTTT. The chain joins TRBV3-1 (or the pseudogene TRBV3-2) to TRBJ1-5, with 10 positions matching TRBD1. CDR3 length: 15 amino acids. Germline V gene data show CDR1 as LGHDT and CDR2 as YNNKEL (reference sequence). After removal of 4 bases from V and 4 bases from J, the junction contained 4 bases not matched to a gene.

This clone was seen once. The V and J genes are TRBV12-3 or TRBV12-4 and TRBJ2-1; D is possibly TRBD2 (6 bases). Trimming removed 4 bases from V and 10 bases from J, with 14 bases in between. The CDR3 loop spans 13 amino acids. CDR3 residues: CASSWGLSLEQFF. For the CDR3, the DNA is TGTGCCAGCAGTTGGGGACTCTCGTTGGAGCAGTTCTTC.

This chain uses TRBV7-9 with TRBJ1-6; 9 bases align to TRBD1. Per germline, CDR1 SEHNR and CDR2 FQNEAQ (reference sequence). The CDR3 is made up of 18 amino acids. V was clipped by 1 base and J by 4 bases; unmatched bases: 8. The chain's CDR3 is CASSLGYGTGTYNSPLHF. CDR3 DNA: TGTGCCAGCAGCTTAGGGTACGGGACAGGGACTTATAATTCACCCCTCCACTTT. Full variable domain (outside the CDR3, taken from reference TRBV7-9 and TRBJ1-6): DTGVSQNPRHKITKRGQNVTFRCDPISEHNRLYWYRQTLGQGPEFLTYFQNEAQLEKSRLLSDRFSAERPKGSFSTLEIQRTEQGDSAMYLCASSLGYGTGTYNSPLHFGNGTRLTVT.

This chain links TRBV9 with TRBJ1-1, with D unclear. Germline V gives CDR1 SGDLS, CDR2 YYNGEE. The CDR3 is made up of 15 amino acids. V dropped 0 bases and J dropped 0 bases, with 9 bases sitting between them. The CDR3 DNA is TGTGCCAGCAGCGTAGCTGACGGGTTGAACACTGAAGCTTTCTTT. It translates to CASSVADGLNTEAFF.

The chain employs TRBV28 and TRBJ1-1, with D unclear. The germline V gene encodes CDR1 MDHEN and CDR2 SYDVKM. The CDR3 consists of 14 residues. Trimming stripped 2 bases from V and 2 bases from J, with 9 bases between. The CDR3 DNA is TGTGCCAGCAGTTTAAGTCTAGGAAACACTGAAGCTTTCTTT. Amino acid sequence: CASSLSLGNTEAFF.

This chain connects TRBV7-2 to TRBJ1-2; 9 bases agree with TRBD1. The V gene end was trimmed by 3 bases and the J gene end by 7 bases; junction bases not matched to a gene: 9. The CDR3 spans 15 residues. From germline, CDR1 is SGHTA and CDR2 FQGNSA. The DNA for the CDR3 is TGTGCCAGCAGCTTGACACCCACAGGGGGCGCTGGCTACACCTTC. It translates to CASSLTPTGGAGYTF.

The genes are TRBV6-1 and TRBJ1-2, with TRBD1 as a possible D gene (5 bases). The CDR3 has 11 amino acids. Germline CDR1 MNHNS, CDR2 SASEGT. V gave up 3 bases and J gave up 6 bases, with 5 bases separating them. CDR3 in DNA: TGTGCCAGCAGTGACAGGGATGGCTACACCTTC. It encodes CASSDRDGYTF.

The genes are TRBV28 and TRBJ2-2; 8 bases map to TRBD2. Germline V gene data show CDR1 as MDHEN and CDR2 as SYDVKM. V shed 5 bases and J 5 bases; nucleotides not matched to a gene: 4. This CDR3 region has 14 residues. Here the CDR3 reads CASSTSGQTGELFF. CDR3 in DNA: TGTGCCAGCAGTACTAGCGGCCAGACCGGGGAGCTGTTTTTT.